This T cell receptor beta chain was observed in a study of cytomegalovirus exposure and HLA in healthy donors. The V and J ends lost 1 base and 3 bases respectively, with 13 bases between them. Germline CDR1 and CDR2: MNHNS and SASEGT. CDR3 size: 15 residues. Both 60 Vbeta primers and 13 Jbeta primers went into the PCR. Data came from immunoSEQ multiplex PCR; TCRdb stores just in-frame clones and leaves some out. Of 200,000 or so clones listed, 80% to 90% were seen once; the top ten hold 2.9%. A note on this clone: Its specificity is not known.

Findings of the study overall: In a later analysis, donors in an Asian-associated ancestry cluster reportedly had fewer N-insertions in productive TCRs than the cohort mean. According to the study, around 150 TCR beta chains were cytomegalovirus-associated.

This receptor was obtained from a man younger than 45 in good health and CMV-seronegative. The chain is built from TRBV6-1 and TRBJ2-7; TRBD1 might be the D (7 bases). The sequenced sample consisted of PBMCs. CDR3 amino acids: CASSEGGDSVYEQYF. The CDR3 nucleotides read TGTGCCAGCAGTGAAGGGGGGGACAGCGTCTACGAGCAGTACTTC.